This T cell receptor (beta chain) comes out of a study of cytomegalovirus exposure and HLA in healthy donors. CDR1 is SGDLS, CDR2 YYNGEE, per germline. The CDR3 has 16 amino acids. A remark on this clone: What it recognizes is unknown. Compared with germline, one end of the junction differs, possibly owing to a read error.

The table came from immunoSEQ multiplex PCR; TCRdb's copy has only in-frame clones and leaves some out. The sample has around 130,000 clones, over 65% seen once. Overall study findings and caveats: In the roughly 130 validation repertoires, a later analysis found that first-cohort TCR clusters tended to co-occur. Reports credit the classifier with highly specific, highly sensitive diagnosis of cytomegalovirus status.

The chain links TRBV9 to TRBJ1-5; TRBD1 agrees at 8 bases. Source material: PBMCs. The receptor was isolated from a woman in her twenties or thirties in good health and CMV-seronegative. In DNA, the CDR3 is TGTGCCAGCACCGTACAGGGGGTATGCTCCGGTCAGCCCCAGCATTTT. Its translation: CASTVQGVCSGQPQHF.